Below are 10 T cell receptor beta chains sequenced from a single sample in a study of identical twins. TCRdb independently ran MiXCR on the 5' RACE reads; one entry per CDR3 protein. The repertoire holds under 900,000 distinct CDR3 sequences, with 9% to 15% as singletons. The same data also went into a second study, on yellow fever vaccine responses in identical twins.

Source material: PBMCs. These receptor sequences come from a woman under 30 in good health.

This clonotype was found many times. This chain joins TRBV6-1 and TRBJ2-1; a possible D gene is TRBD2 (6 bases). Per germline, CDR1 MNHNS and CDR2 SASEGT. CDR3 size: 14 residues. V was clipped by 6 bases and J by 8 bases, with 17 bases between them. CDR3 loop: CASRPGLANYEQFF. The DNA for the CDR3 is TGTGCCAGCAGGCCGGGACTTGCTAACTATGAGCAGTTCTTC.

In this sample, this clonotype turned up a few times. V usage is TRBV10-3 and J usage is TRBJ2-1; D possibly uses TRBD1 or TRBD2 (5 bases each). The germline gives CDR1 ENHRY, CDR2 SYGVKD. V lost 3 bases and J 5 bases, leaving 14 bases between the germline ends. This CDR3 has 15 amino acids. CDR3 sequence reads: CAISEMGLGDNEQFF. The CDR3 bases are TGTGCCATCAGTGAAATGGGTTTGGGGGACAATGAGCAGTTCTTC.

In DNA form, the CDR3 reads TGCGCCAGCAGCTTGGGGGTGGGGGACACCGACACAGATACGCAGTATTTT. Translation gives CASSLGVGDTDTDTQYF. The gene calls are TRBV5-1 and TRBJ2-3; a possible D gene is TRBD1 (6 bases). The CDR3 is 17 residues long. Trimming removed 0 bases from V and 2 bases from J, with 16 bases in between. Germline V gives CDR1 SGHRS, CDR2 YFSETQ.

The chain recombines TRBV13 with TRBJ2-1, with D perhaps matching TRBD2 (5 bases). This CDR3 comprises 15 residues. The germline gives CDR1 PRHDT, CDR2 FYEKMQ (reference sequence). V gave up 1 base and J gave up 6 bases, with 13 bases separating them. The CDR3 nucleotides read TGTGCCAGCAGCTTAGATAGGACTGTAGTCAATGAGCAGTTCTTC. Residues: CASSLDRTVVNEQFF.

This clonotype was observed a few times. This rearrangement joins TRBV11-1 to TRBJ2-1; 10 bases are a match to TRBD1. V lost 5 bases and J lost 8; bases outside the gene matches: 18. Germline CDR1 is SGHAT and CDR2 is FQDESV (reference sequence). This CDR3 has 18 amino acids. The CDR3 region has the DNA TGTGCCAGCAGCCCACTGAGAACGGGGGACAGGGGAGTCGATGAGCAGTTCTTC. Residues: CASSPLRTGDRGVDEQFF.

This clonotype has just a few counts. The CDR3 nucleotides are TGCGCCAGCAGCCAAGAGGATCTAGCGGGTATAGATACGCAGTATTTT. It codes for CASSQEDLAGIDTQYF. This chain links TRBV4-1 with TRBJ2-3; TRBD2 aligns across 8 bases. Trimming cost V 0 bases and J 5 bases; bases outside gene matches: 7. The CDR3 sequence is 16 residues long. Germline V gene data show CDR1 as MGHRA and CDR2 as YSYEKL.

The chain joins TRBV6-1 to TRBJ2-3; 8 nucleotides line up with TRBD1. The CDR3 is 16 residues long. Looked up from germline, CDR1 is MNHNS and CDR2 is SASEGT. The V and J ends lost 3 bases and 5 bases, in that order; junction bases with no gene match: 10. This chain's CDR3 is CASSDFGTGAGDTQYF. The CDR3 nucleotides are TGTGCCAGCAGTGACTTTGGGACAGGTGCGGGAGATACGCAGTATTTT.

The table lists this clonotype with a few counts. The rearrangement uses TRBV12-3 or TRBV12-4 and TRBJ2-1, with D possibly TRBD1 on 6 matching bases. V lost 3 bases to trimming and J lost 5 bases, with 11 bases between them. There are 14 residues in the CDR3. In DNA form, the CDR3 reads TGTGCCAGCAGTTTGTACAGGGTCGACAATGAGCAGTTCTTC. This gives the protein CASSLYRVDNEQFF.

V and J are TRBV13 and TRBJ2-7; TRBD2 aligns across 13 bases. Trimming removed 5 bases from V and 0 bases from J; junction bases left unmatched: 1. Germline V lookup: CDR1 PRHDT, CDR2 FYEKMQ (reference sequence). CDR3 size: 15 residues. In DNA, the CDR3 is TGTGCCAGCAGCGGGACTAGCGGGAACTCCTACGAGCAGTACGTC. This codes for CASSGTSGNSYEQYV.

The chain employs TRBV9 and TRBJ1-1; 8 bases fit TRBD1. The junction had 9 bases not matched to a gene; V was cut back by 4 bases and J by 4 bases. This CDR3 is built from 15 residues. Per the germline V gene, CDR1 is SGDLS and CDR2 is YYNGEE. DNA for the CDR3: TGTGCCAGCAGCACCCACGGGACAGGACCCACTGAAGCTTTCTTT. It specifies CASSTHGTGPTEAFF. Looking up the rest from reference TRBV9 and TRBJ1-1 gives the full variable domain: DSGVTQTPKHLITATGQRVTLRCSPRSGDLSVYWYQQSLDQGLQFLIQYYNGEERAKGNILERFSAQQFPDLHSELNLSSLELGDSALYFCASSTHGTGPTEAFFGQGTRLTVV.